The clone carrying this TCR beta chain was detected once. The antigen is undetermined. This sample was included in a study of siplizumab effects on memory and regulatory T cells. TCRdb's table, derived via immunoSEQ multiplex PCR, lists solely in-frame clones and lacks some. The repertoire holds some 88,000 clones, 90% seen once, with roughly 15% in the top ten. The study, taken as a whole, reports: A major contribution to the alloresponse seemed to be made by naive T cells, which seemed more diverse than memory cells. Sequences below about 10^-5 frequency were poorly captured, limiting mapping of alloreactive clones. Relative to controls at approximately 25%, mappable alloreactive CD4+ clones exhibited a mean Treg-derived proportion of approximately 70% with siplizumab. No functional test confirmed suppression by proliferating siplizumab-culture Tregs.

The clonotype originates from a human donor in good health. The material sequenced was CD4+ T cells sorted from blood.

The CDR3 nucleotides are TGCGCCAGCAGCCGAGTGGACGGGGTTGATGGGGCCAACGTCCTGACTTTC. This gives the protein CASSRVDGVDGANVLTF. The chain has TRBV4-1 and TRBJ2-6; perhaps TRBD2 as D (5 bases). Germline V lookup: CDR1 MGHRA, CDR2 YSYEKL. The length of the CDR3 is 17 residues. V was shortened by 4 bases and J by 3 bases, with 16 bases between the two germline ends.